These 16 T cell receptor beta chains share one sample of origin, sequenced in a study of blood T cell repertoires in COVID-19. Produced via immunoSEQ multiplex PCR; TCRdb's table is partial and in-frame only. This repertoire shows 300,000 to 400,000 clones, around 87% found once; its top ten account for roughly 2%. The sequenced sample consisted of peripheral blood. All receptors derive from a woman in her sixties with COVID-19, enrolled during active disease.

The CDR3 protein is CASSLGQGVEYF. The CDR3 nucleotides read TGCGCCAGCAGCCTGGGACAGGGGGTTGAGTACTTC. The genes are TRBV5-1 and TRBJ2-4; TRBD1 agrees at 11 bases. The CDR3 loop spans 12 amino acids. The ends lost 4 bases at V and 14 bases at J; junction bases unmatched: 5. Germline CDR1 SGHRS, CDR2 YFSETQ.

The chain links TRBV12-3 or TRBV12-4 to TRBJ1-1; possibly TRBD1 for D (6 bases). The CDR3 contains 13 residues. V was pared by 6 bases and J by 6 bases, with 14 bases between. CDR3 sequence: CASSPRGAAEAFF. The CDR3 DNA reads TGTGCCAGCAGCCCCCGGGGGGCGGCTGAAGCTTTCTTT.

This clone was seen only once. This rearrangement joins TRBV7-8 to TRBJ1-2; 7 bases match TRBD1. CDR3 length equals 15 residues. V gave up 5 bases and J gave up 5 bases; unmatched junction bases: 11. CDR1 is SGHVS, CDR2 FQNEAQ, per germline. The CDR3 DNA follows: TGTGCCAGCAGCCCAGGACAGGCTTTCAGATATGGCTACACCTTC. Its translation: CASSPGQAFRYGYTF.

The chain recombines TRBV7-9 with TRBJ2-3, with D uncertain. Germline values: CDR1 SEHNR, CDR2 FQNEAQ (reference sequence). Trimming pared 5 bases from V and 4 bases from J, leaving 10 bases between. The CDR3 loop spans 13 amino acids. Here the CDR3 reads CASSRLSADTQYF. Here the CDR3 DNA reads TGTGCCAGCAGCCGATTGAGCGCAGATACGCAGTATTTT.

This clone was seen only once. The chain carries TRBV27 and TRBJ2-1; TRBD2 matches at 10 bases. Looked up from germline, CDR1 is MNHEY and CDR2 is SMNVEV (reference sequence). This CDR3 comprises 15 residues. With 6 bases clipped from V and 2 bases from J, the junction kept 4 bases outside the gene matches. The CDR3 region has the DNA TGTGCCAGCAGACCAAGCGGGGGGGCCTACAATGAGCAGTTCTTC. This sequence encodes CASRPSGGAYNEQFF.

This chain links TRBV5-1 with TRBJ2-7; 7 bases fit TRBD1. CDR3 length: 15 residues. V lost 4 bases, J lost 1 base, and 8 bases stayed unmatched. CDR1 is SGHRS, CDR2 YFSETQ, per germline. In DNA, the CDR3 is TGCGCCAGCAGCGCTGGGACAGTTCCTTCCTACGAGCAGTACTTC. Translating it yields CASSAGTVPSYEQYF.

The chain links TRBV6-5 to TRBJ2-1, with 7 bases that match TRBD2. With 7 bases clipped from V and 2 bases from J, the junction kept 5 bases outside the gene matches. The CDR3 is made up of 14 amino acids. Germline CDR1 reads MNHEY; CDR2 reads SVGAGI. The CDR3 nucleotides read TGTGCCAGCACACGCGGGGGTCCCTACAATGAGCAGTTCTTC. It is translated as CASTRGGPYNEQFF.

This sequence joins TRBV6-1 and TRBJ2-1, with 7 nucleotides matching TRBD2. Germline V gives CDR1 MNHNS, CDR2 SASEGT. V lost 3 bases and J lost 3; bases outside the gene matches: 5. The CDR3 has 15 residues. Here the CDR3 reads CASSESSGLYNEQFF. The CDR3 DNA is TGTGCCAGCAGTGAGTCTAGCGGTCTCTACAATGAGCAGTTCTTC.

The gene calls are TRBV5-1 and TRBJ2-7; 13 nucleotides line up with TRBD2. Per the germline V gene, CDR1 is SGHRS and CDR2 is YFSETQ. The CDR3 has 19 amino acids. V lost 5 bases and J lost 2; bases outside the gene matches: 16. This CDR3 reads CASSSRTSGGEGSTYEQYF. The CDR3 bases are TGCGCCAGCAGTTCAAGGACTAGCGGGGGAGAAGGATCTACCTACGAGCAGTACTTC.

The V gene is TRBV7-9, the J gene TRBJ2-1, with D possibly matching TRBD1 (8 bases). The CDR3 runs 15 residues. Trimming removed 2 bases at V and 4 bases at J, with 12 bases between. CDR1 and CDR2 from the germline V gene are SEHNR and FQNEAQ (reference sequence). CDR3 region: CASSLTGGLYNEQFF. The CDR3 DNA is TGTGCCAGCAGCTTAACAGGGGGACTATACAATGAGCAGTTCTTC.

The chain carries TRBV15 and TRBJ2-2; no firm D call. The V gene's germline CDR1 is LNHNV and CDR2 YYDKDF (reference sequence). The CDR3 has 16 residues. Trimming stripped 5 bases from V and 3 bases from J, with 16 bases between. The CDR3 is CATSAHGWPYTGELFF. Written as DNA, the CDR3 is TGTGCCACCAGCGCCCATGGTTGGCCATACACCGGGGAGCTGTTTTTT.

The rearrangement joins TRBV5-8 to TRBJ2-5; 8 nucleotides match TRBD2. With V trimmed by 0 bases and J by 5 bases, 6 bases remained unmatched. The length of the CDR3 is 15 residues. CDR1 SGHTS and CDR2 YDEGEE come from the germline V gene. The chain's CDR3 is CASSLARGGLETQYF. Written as DNA, the CDR3 is TGTGCCAGCAGCTTGGCCCGGGGGGGCCTGGAGACCCAGTACTTC.

The chain combines TRBV5-4 with TRBJ2-3, with 12 bases aligning to TRBD2. The CDR3 covers 19 residues. CDR1 SGHNT and CDR2 YYREEE come from the germline V gene (reference sequence). J lost 0 bases, V lost 0 bases, and 8 bases had no gene match. CDR3 region: CASSLAGLAGMISTDTQYF. CDR3 sequence (DNA): TGTGCCAGCAGCTTGGCGGGACTAGCGGGTATGATTAGCACAGATACGCAGTATTTT.

The chain employs TRBV5-8 and TRBJ2-7; 8 positions agree with TRBD1. CDR1 is SGHTS, CDR2 YDEGEE, per germline. The V and J ends lost 4 bases and 3 bases, in that order; junction bases with no gene match: 6. This CDR3 has 14 residues. This chain's CDR3 is CASSLGTGFYEQYF. The CDR3 bases are TGTGCCAGCAGCCTAGGGACAGGATTCTACGAGCAGTACTTC. The whole variable domain, filled in from reference TRBV5-8 and TRBJ2-7, reads EAGVTQSPTHLIKTRGQQATLRCSPISGHTSVYWYQQALGLGLQFLLWYDEGEERNRGNFPPRFSGRQFPNYSSELNVNALELEDSALYLCASSLGTGFYEQYFGPGTRLTVT.

The gene calls are TRBV19 and TRBJ1-1; 7 bases agree with TRBD1. The CDR3 is 14 residues long. V gave up 6 bases and J gave up 4 bases; unmatched junction bases: 8. The germline CDR1 and CDR2 sequences are LNHDA and SQIVND (reference sequence). CDR3 residues: CASRRRQGVTEAFF. For the CDR3, the DNA is TGTGCCAGTAGAAGAAGACAGGGTGTCACTGAAGCTTTCTTT.

The chain combines TRBV12-3 or TRBV12-4 with TRBJ1-2; TRBD1 might be the D (6 bases). The CDR3 sequence is 12 residues long. V was trimmed by 1 base and J by 9 bases, leaving 9 bases between them. The CDR3 here is CASSLGRGRYTF. The CDR3 bases are TGTGCCAGCAGTTTAGGCAGGGGACGCTACACCTTC.